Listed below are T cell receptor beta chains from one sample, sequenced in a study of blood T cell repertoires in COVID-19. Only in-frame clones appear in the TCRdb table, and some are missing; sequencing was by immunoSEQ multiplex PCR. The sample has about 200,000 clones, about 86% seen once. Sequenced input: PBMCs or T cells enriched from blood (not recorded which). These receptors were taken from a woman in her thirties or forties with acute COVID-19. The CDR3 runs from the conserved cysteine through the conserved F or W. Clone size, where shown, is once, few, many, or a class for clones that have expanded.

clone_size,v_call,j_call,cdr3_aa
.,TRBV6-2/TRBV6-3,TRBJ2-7,CASSYDRPAYEQYF
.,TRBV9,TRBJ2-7,CASSVDGMGSYEQYF
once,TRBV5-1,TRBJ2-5,CASSLGRTQGRETQYF
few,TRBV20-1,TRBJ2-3,CSASSTDTQYF
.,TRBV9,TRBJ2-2,CASSTSGVGELFF
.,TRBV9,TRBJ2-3,CASSARGDRGSDTQYF
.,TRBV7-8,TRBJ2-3,CASSSSGTVSTDTQYF
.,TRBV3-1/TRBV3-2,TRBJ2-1,CASSQDPRASAYNEQFF
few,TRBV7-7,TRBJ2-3,CASSLGGGNTDTQYF
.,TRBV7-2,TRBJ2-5,CASSPPNSLAGETQYF
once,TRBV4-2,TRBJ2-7,CASSQEGQGYEQYF
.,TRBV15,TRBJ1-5,CATSGNRGGNQPQHF
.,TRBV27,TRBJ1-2,CASSDRGGYGYTF
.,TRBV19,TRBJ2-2,CASTLGQGIGELFF
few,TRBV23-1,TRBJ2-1,CASSPGLAGELEQFF
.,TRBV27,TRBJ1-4,CASSPRTGVEKLFF
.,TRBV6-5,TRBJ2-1,CASSLQTGNNEQFF
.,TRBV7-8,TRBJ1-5,CASSPQGNSNQPQHF
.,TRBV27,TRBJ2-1,CASRILLSSYNEQFF
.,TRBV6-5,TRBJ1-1,CASRGGTANTEAFF
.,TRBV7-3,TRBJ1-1,CASSLTKLTEAFF
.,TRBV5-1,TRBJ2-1,CASSMTSGRGEQFF
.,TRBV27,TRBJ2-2,CASSLVPVTGELFF
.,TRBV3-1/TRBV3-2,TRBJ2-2,CASSQSRGVRGTGELFF
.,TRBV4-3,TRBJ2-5,CASSQDGTGSFETQYF
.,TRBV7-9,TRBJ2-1,CASSFPADIYNEQFF
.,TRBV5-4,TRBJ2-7,CASSLARSGTYSYEQYF
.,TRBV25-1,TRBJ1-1,CASSEGGLNTEAFF
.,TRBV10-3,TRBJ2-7,CAIGTSGYLLHF
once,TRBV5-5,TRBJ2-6,CASSSGTASGANVLTF
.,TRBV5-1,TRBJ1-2,CASSLEAGRYGYTF
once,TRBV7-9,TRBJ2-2,CARGGRGNTGELFF
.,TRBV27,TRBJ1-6,CASSEQGWGSYNSPLHF
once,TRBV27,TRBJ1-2,CASSSWTGGPSVNLYGYTF
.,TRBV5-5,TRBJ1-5,CASSLVAGQGGNQPQHF
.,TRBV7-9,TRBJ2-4,CASSSGTYWGIQYF
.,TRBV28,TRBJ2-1,CASSSGLAGSYNEQFF
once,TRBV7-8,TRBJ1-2,CASSSSRATYGYTF
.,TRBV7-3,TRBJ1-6,CASSSGTGGNSPLHF
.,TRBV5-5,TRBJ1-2,CASSLLTDYGYTF
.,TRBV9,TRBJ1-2,CASSSPGQGAEGYTF
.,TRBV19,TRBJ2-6,CASSSGSVGANVLTF
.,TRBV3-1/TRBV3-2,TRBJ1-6,CASSQERGSRNSPLHF
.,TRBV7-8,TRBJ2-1,CASSFGTSYFNEQFF
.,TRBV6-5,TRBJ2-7,CATEGRDEQYF
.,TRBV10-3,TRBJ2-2,CAISQNTGELFF
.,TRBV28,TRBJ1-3,CASRSSINTIYF
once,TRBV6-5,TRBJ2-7,CASSPGQGLMQYF
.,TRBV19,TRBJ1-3,CASRPQGAGNTIYF